Included here is one T cell receptor beta chain sequence, with context. This record comes from a study of blood T cell repertoires in COVID-19. Method: immunoSEQ multiplex PCR; TCRdb's copy keeps in-frame clones and lacks some. Among some 150,000 clones, around 89% were seen once, and the ten largest hold approximately 15%. This CDR3 spans 15 amino acids. V was shortened by 2 bases and J by 7 bases, with 12 bases between the two germline ends. Germline V gene lookup returns CDR1 SNHLY and CDR2 FYNNEI. The genes are TRBV2 and TRBJ1-6, with D possibly matching TRBD1 (5 bases). The clonotype originates from a woman aged 40 to 50 with acute or convalescent COVID-19. The specimen was peripheral blood. DNA for the CDR3: TGTGCCAGCAGTGAAATCGTCGGGGGGAATTCACCCCTCCACTTT. Residues: CASSEIVGGNSPLHF.